What follows describes a single T cell receptor (beta chain). This CDR3 has 13 amino acids. V was pared by 6 bases and J by 7 bases, with 4 bases of the junction left unmatched. The data were taken from a study of control samples from healthy donors and cancer patients. Some clones are missing from TCRdb's copy, which holds only in-frame ones; the method was immunoSEQ multiplex PCR. The profile covers approximately 100,000 clones, with around 88% appearing a single time and around an eighth taken by the ten largest. Sequenced: blood. This receptor was taken from a man aged 25 to 40 in good health. This chain joins TRBV12-3 or TRBV12-4 and TRBJ1-4, with 8 nucleotides matching TRBD1. CDR3 in DNA: TGTGCCAGCAGGGACAGGGAGAGTGAAAAACTGTTTTTT. The encoded protein is CASRDRESEKLFF.